Below, 7 T cell receptor beta chains from the same sample are listed, as sequenced in a study of beta chain features in type 1 diabetes (dated 2018 in TCRdb). Library creation used the immunoSEQ multiplex PCR assay. The entire isolated RNA was reverse transcribed using the High Capacity cDNA Reverse Transcription Kit, and thus expressed TCRB transcripts were sequenced. TCRdb took this table from immuneACCESS and kept in-frame rearrangements with V and J called. Such tables lack part of the clones; where checked against another copy, unresolved V genes explain under half of the gap, and the rest is unexplained. The sample contains 850,000 to 900,000 clones, roughly 15% of them found a single time. The leading ten clones occupy 0.02% to 0.03% of the sample. The sequenced sample consisted of naive CD4+ T cells from blood. The cell subset or site label of this sample denotes: true naive CD4+ T cells. The receptors were gathered from a woman in her late teens or twenties in good health.

The chain is built from TRBV27 and TRBJ2-3; tentative D call: TRBD1 (5 bases). Germline V gives CDR1 MNHEY, CDR2 SMNVEV (reference sequence). Trimming took 5 bases from V and 1 from J, leaving 13 bases between them. The CDR3 consists of 15 residues. CDR3 sequence (DNA): TGTGCCAGCAGTCGCAGGGTTGGAGGCACAGATACGCAGTATTTT. Translated: CASSRRVGGTDTQYF.

The genes are TRBV7-9 and TRBJ1-5; 7 nucleotides agree with TRBD1. The CDR3 is made up of 15 amino acids. Trimming cost V 3 bases and J 3 bases; bases outside gene matches: 5. Germline V gene data show CDR1 as SEHNR and CDR2 as FQNEAQ (reference sequence). CDR3 protein: CASSLGDSINQPQHF. The CDR3 DNA follows: TGTGCCAGCAGCTTGGGGGACAGCATCAATCAGCCCCAGCATTTT.

The sample holds a few counts of this clone. CDR3 protein: CASSSPGLLAGYNEQFF. CDR3 bases: TGTGCCAGCAGCTCCCCGGGTTTGCTAGCGGGGTACAATGAGCAGTTCTTC. The chain links TRBV5-4 to TRBJ2-1; TRBD2 matches at 9 bases. This CDR3 comprises 17 residues. The germline V gene has CDR1 SGHNT and CDR2 YYREEE (reference sequence). V dropped 3 bases and J dropped 4; count of bases not matched to a gene: 11. The full variable domain, with the rest looked up from reference TRBV5-4 and TRBJ2-1, is ETGVTQSPTHLIKTRGQQVTLRCSSQSGHNTVSWYQQALGQGPQFIFQYYREEENGRGNFPPRFSGLQFPNYSSELNVNALELDDSALYLCASSSPGLLAGYNEQFFGPGTRLTVL.

The chain has TRBV18 and TRBJ2-2; the match to TRBD2 covers 9 bases. The CDR3 extends over 16 amino acids. V was clipped by 3 bases and J by 2 bases; unmatched bases: 4. Germline CDR1 and CDR2: KGHSH and LQKENI. CDR3 residues: CASSPFSGRNTGELFF. CDR3 nucleotides: TGTGCCAGCTCACCTTTTAGCGGGAGAAACACCGGGGAGCTGTTTTTT.

The CDR3 sequence: CASSPGSKPYEQYF. As DNA, the CDR3 is TGTGCCAGCTCACCAGGGAGTAAGCCTTACGAGCAGTACTTC. This chain joins TRBV18 and TRBJ2-7; a possible D gene is TRBD2 (5 bases). With 2 bases removed from V and 4 bases from J, the gap between germline ends came to 12 bases. Per germline, CDR1 KGHSH and CDR2 LQKENI. The CDR3 consists of 14 residues.

This clone has only a few counts. This chain connects TRBV15 to TRBJ1-4; 9 bases are shared with TRBD1. CDR1 is LNHNV, CDR2 YYDKDF, per germline (reference sequence). The CDR3 contains 15 residues. J was trimmed by 7 bases and V by 6 bases; bases with no gene match: 9. This CDR3 is CATRYGTGRFEKLFF. The DNA of the CDR3 is TGTGCCACCAGATACGGGACAGGGCGATTTGAAAAACTGTTTTTT.

This clone was observed a few times. The chain uses TRBV18 and TRBJ2-3; 9 bases align to TRBD2. Germline CDR1 reads KGHSH; CDR2 reads LQKENI. V lost 2 bases and J lost 6; bases outside the gene matches: 3. The CDR3 loop spans 14 amino acids. The CDR3 nucleotides are TGTGCCAGCTCACCAACAAGCGGGAGGGATACGCAGTATTTT. Translating it yields CASSPTSGRDTQYF.